This paragraph reports one T cell receptor (beta chain). Its antigen remains unknown. These data come from a study of T cell responses to AZD1222 COVID-19 vaccine. Study-wide points: The donor cohort was predominantly white British with a female majority, and clonal diversity may have been underestimated. Reports indicate that nearly half of spike-specific TCRs are directed at unmutated variant regions. Baseline testing showed seropositivity in only a handful of AZD1222 recipients. After two AZD1222 doses, spike-specific TCR breadth and depth rose versus day 0.

Method: immunoSEQ multiplex PCR; TCRdb's copy keeps in-frame clones and lacks some. The sample has about 130,000 clones; about 90% are singletons. The ends were cut back, 1 base at V and 11 bases at J, with 12 bases in the middle. The CDR3 consists of 13 residues. Germline V lookup: CDR1 LGHDT, CDR2 YNNKEL (reference sequence). The rearrangement joins TRBV3-1 (or the pseudogene TRBV3-2) to TRBJ1-3; D unresolved. The sequence derives from an adult who received the AZD1222 COVID-19 vaccine. Material: peripheral blood, obtained 28 days after the second AZD1222 dose. The CDR3 is CASSQVSDFSIYF. CDR3 DNA sequence: TGTGCCAGCAGCCAAGTATCAGATTTCTCCATATATTTT.